The 6 T cell receptor beta chains below all came from one sample that was sequenced in a study of blood T cells in healthy people across ages. Primers used in a second PCR of about 7 to 12 cycles were a sample-barcoded 5' primer and a J-beta primer mix. TCRdb processed the 5' RACE reads anew with MiXCR; each CDR3 protein has one entry. The sample contains around 800,000 distinct CDR3 sequences, about 26% of which appear only once. This sample also belongs to another study, concerning T cells of mothers and their children.

Material: blood. The receptors here all came from a boy under 18 in good health.

The CDR3 nucleotides are TGTGCCAGCAGCCCAGCGGTCCGAAACACCATATATTTT. This encodes CASSPAVRNTIYF. This rearrangement joins TRBV7-9 to TRBJ1-3; D unclear. CDR1 is SEHNR, CDR2 FQNEAQ, per germline (reference sequence). V was cut by 5 bases and J by 5 bases, with 10 bases left in between. CDR3 length: 13 amino acids.

V and J are TRBV7-3 and TRBJ2-1; TRBD2 matches at 7 bases. V dropped 6 bases and J dropped 8; count of bases not matched to a gene: 10. This CDR3 is built from 14 residues. Germline V gene sequence: CDR1 SGHTA, CDR2 FQGTGA. The CDR3: CASSPARGSYEQFF. CDR3 bases: TGTGCCAGCAGTCCCGCGCGGGGGTCCTATGAGCAGTTCTTC.

The chain carries TRBV25-1 and TRBJ1-2; perhaps TRBD1 as D (5 bases). This CDR3 region has 16 residues. Trimming cost V 1 base and J 8 bases, with 20 bases left between them. CDR1 is MGHDK and CDR2 is SYGVNS in the germline V gene. The chain's CDR3 is CASSEFAGHLAHGYTF. The DNA for the CDR3 is TGTGCCAGCAGTGAATTTGCTGGACATCTGGCTCACGGCTACACCTTC.

This clonotype was found a few times. V usage is TRBV27 and J usage is TRBJ2-3, with D perhaps TRBD2 (6 bases). CDR3 length: 18 residues. In germline, CDR1 is MNHEY, CDR2 SMNVEV (reference sequence). Trimming took 4 bases from V and 1 from J, leaving 21 bases between them. DNA for the CDR3: TGTGCCAGCAGTTCCCCTCCCGGGGGAGCCCCCCGCACAGATACGCAGTATTTT. Its translation is CASSSPPGGAPRTDTQYF.

There are a few counts of this clonotype. The V call is TRBV10-3, the J call TRBJ1-5; TRBD1 agrees at 8 bases. Germline CDR1 is ENHRY and CDR2 is SYGVKD. This CDR3 has 14 residues. V gave up 6 bases and J gave up 4 bases; unmatched junction bases: 5. CDR3 nucleotides: TGTGCCATCAGCCCGACAGGGGTTAATCAGCCCCAGCATTTT. Protein sequence: CAISPTGVNQPQHF.

V usage is TRBV5-1 and J usage is TRBJ2-5; the D gene is possibly TRBD1 (7 bases). The J call may be mistaken, given a closer DNA end match to TRBJ2-7. Germline V gene data show CDR1 as SGHRS and CDR2 as YFSETQ. CDR3 size: 17 residues. The CDR3 loop is CASSGGTAFSYSYEQYF. The CDR3 DNA is TGCGCCAGCAGCGGGGGGACAGCGTTTTCATACTCCTACGAGCAGTACTTC.